Listed here are 10 T cell receptor beta chains from one sample, sequenced in a study of T cells in Graves' hyperthyroidism and ophthalmopathy. RNA transcripts yielded amplified TCR beta CDR3 regions. Using the HTBI primer set, a first-round RT-PCR was run on the TCR CDR3. TCRdb redid the calling of the multiplex PCR reads with MiXCR, one entry per CDR3 protein. This table holds roughly 350,000 distinct CDR3 sequences, approximately 13% found once. The source material was blood. All receptors come from a woman aged 40 to 50 with Graves' ophthalmopathy.

Concerning this clonotype itself: A much larger clone is a single base away; this may be a read error. This rearrangement joins TRBV28 to TRBJ2-1; 15 bases agree with TRBD2. CDR1 is MDHEN, CDR2 SYDVKM, per germline. CDR3 length equals 14 residues. After removal of 2 bases from V and 15 bases from J, the junction contained 5 bases not matched to a gene. The CDR3 protein is CASSLGLAGGLRFF. The CDR3 DNA sequence: TGTGCCAGCAGTTTAGGACTAGCGGGAGGGCTGCGGTTCTTC.

This clonotype was seen more than once but under ten times. The chain recombines TRBV7-2 with TRBJ2-3, with D perhaps matching TRBD2 (5 bases). The V gene's germline CDR1 is SGHTA and CDR2 FQGNSA. The ends were cut back, 2 bases at V and 2 bases at J, with 14 bases in the middle. This CDR3 contains 16 residues. The CDR3: CASSLRVSGVTDTQYF. In nucleotides, the CDR3 is TGTGCCAGCAGCTTACGGGTGTCCGGGGTCACAGATACGCAGTATTTT.

The sample holds many counts of this clonotype. The CDR3, as DNA: TGTGCCAGCAGTGAAGGTTCCTGGGACAGGGGGCCTGACACTGAAGCTTTCTTT. This sequence encodes CASSEGSWDRGPDTEAFF. The V and J genes are TRBV2 and TRBJ1-1; 12 bases match TRBD1. Germline values: CDR1 SNHLY, CDR2 FYNNEI. The length of the CDR3 is 18 residues. Trimming cost V 1 base and J 3 bases; bases outside gene matches: 9.

This clonotype has ten or more counts. The chain couples TRBV6-1 to TRBJ1-5; unclear D gene. Looked up from germline, CDR1 is MNHNS and CDR2 is SASEGT. The CDR3 is made up of 16 amino acids. Trimming removed 5 bases from V and 0 bases from J, with 14 bases in between. CDR3: CASSSTDPISNQPQHF. The CDR3 DNA reads as TGTGCCAGCAGTTCAACAGATCCCATTAGCAATCAGCCCCAGCATTTT.

This clonotype was counted at least ten times. The rearrangement links TRBV3-1 to TRBJ2-1; 8 bases match TRBD2. Germline values: CDR1 LGHDT, CDR2 YNNKEL (reference sequence). V trimming: 4 bases; J trimming: 4 bases; junction bases outside the gene matches: 6. The CDR3 has 15 residues. CDR3 bases: TGTGCCAGCAGCCCCCGCCAGCGGGAGTACAATGAGCAGTTCTTC. Residues: CASSPRQREYNEQFF.

As to this clonotype: This could be a read error, since a much larger clone is one nucleotide away. This chain uses TRBV5-7 with TRBJ1-1; no firm D call. TRBV5-7 is placed among ORFs of uncertain function. The V gene lost 3 bases and the J gene lost 3 bases, with 6 bases spanning the gap. This CDR3 contains 12 residues. Here the CDR3 reads CASSWVDTEAFF. The DNA of the CDR3 is TGTGCCAGCAGCTGGGTAGACACTGAAGCTTTCTTT.

This clonotype turned up a few times. V is TRBV20-1 and J is TRBJ2-2; 14 positions agree with TRBD2. Germline values: CDR1 DFQATT, CDR2 SNEGSKA (reference sequence). The ends lost 1 base at V and 3 bases at J; junction bases unmatched: 16. The CDR3 runs to 21 residues. The DNA for the CDR3 is TGCAGTGCTAGAGCATCCCGGGACAGGGGGACTAGCGGGAGATACACCGGGGAGCTGTTTTTT. It yields the protein CSARASRDRGTSGRYTGELFF.

At least ten counts were recorded for this clonotype. V gene TRBV7-9 combines with J gene TRBJ1-1, with 9 bases matching TRBD1. V was pared by 7 bases and J by 1 base, with 4 bases of the junction left unmatched. Germline assignment: CDR1 SEHNR and CDR2 FQNEAQ (reference sequence). This CDR3 spans 14 amino acids. CDR3 nucleotides: TGTGCCAGCACAACGGGACAGGGGAACACTGAAGCTTTCTTT. Encoded protein: CASTTGQGNTEAFF.

In this sample, this clonotype turned up many times. J is TRBJ2-2 and V is TRBV2; D is unresolved. Germline V gives CDR1 SNHLY, CDR2 FYNNEI. This CDR3 contains 12 residues. The ends were cut back, 6 bases at V and 6 bases at J, with 8 bases in the middle. The DNA for the CDR3 is TGTGCCAGCAGCGTAGCTGCCGGGGAGCTGTTTTTT. Translation: CASSVAAGELFF.

This clonotype was counted at least ten times. V is TRBV13 and J is TRBJ1-1, with D unclear. This CDR3 contains 14 residues. The germline gives CDR1 PRHDT, CDR2 FYEKMQ (reference sequence). The V end was cut by 2 bases, the J end by 5 bases, with 12 bases between. The CDR3 loop is CASSLRRVGTEAFF. The CDR3, as DNA: TGTGCCAGCAGCTTAAGAAGGGTGGGAACTGAAGCTTTCTTT.